Sequencing of this T cell receptor beta chain was carried out in a study of immune heterogeneity within non-small cell lung tumors. For the study at large: Classification of the tumors gave a few squamous cell carcinomas, roughly eleven non-squamous carcinomas and 1 not otherwise specified.

For each sample, template was around 650 ng of bulk tumor genomic DNA. Spaced far apart, several biopsies were taken from each primary tumor during surgery. The study cohort was described as untreated, and its members had newly diagnosed non-small cell lung cancer. They went on to have curative surgery. Individuals who provided samples were patients with newly diagnosed non-small cell lung cancer who were having surgery with curative intent. Using 32 V and 13 J primers, multiplex PCR amplified TCR beta CDR3. TCRdb re-derived calls from the multiplex PCR reads in MiXCR, one entry per CDR3 protein. Among about 4,500 distinct CDR3 sequences listed, roughly 24% were seen once. Study-wide results and caveats: Local T-cell clonality and local tumor mutational burden correlated moderately but significantly (R about 0.35).

This clonotype is large (0.1 to 1%) within its sample. Antigen: not known. The sequencing sample was made of lung tumor tissue. The source is a man aged 55 to 70 with non-small cell lung cancer.

The chain's CDR3 is CASSTVDRVWFNGYTF. CDR3 bases: TGTGCCAGCAGCACCGTTGACAGGGTTTGGTTCAATGGCTACACCTTC. The chain links TRBV28 to TRBJ1-2; 7 bases match TRBD1. The CDR3 extends over 16 amino acids. Trimming cost V 6 bases and J 6 bases; bases outside gene matches: 16. Germline V gene lookup returns CDR1 MDHEN and CDR2 SYDVKM.